This TCR beta chain was captured in a study of blood T cell repertoires in COVID-19. On the study more broadly: Sites across the United States, Italy and Spain contributed samples from acute and convalescent COVID-19. The analysed material was cDNA or gDNA that came from T cells, B-cell-depleted T cells, or PBMCs.

As handled by the study authors: Amplification from reference gene primers served as the basis for estimated nucleated cell counts. The table came from immunoSEQ multiplex PCR; TCRdb's copy has only in-frame clones and leaves some out. V and J calls and clone size are copied from that table; D and trimming were computed from the DNA. The repertoire holds around 58,000 clones, with 65% to 90% as singletons. Germline CDR1 and CDR2: SGHRS and YFSETQ. The CDR3 is made up of 14 amino acids. V was pared by 1 base and J by 3 bases, with 0 bases of the junction left unmatched. The source material was peripheral blood. The TCR originated in a human donor in a cohort sampled during active COVID-19. J is TRBJ2-7 and V is TRBV5-1; 11 bases match TRBD2. The CDR3 loop reads CASSLTSGGYEQYF. CDR3 DNA sequence: TGCGCCAGCAGCTTGACTAGCGGGGGCTACGAGCAGTACTTC.